The 2 T cell receptor beta chains given below trace back to one sample, sequenced in a study of blood T cell repertoires in COVID-19. Sequencing used immunoSEQ multiplex PCR; TCRdb keeps in-frame clones, though not all of them. The sample shows approximately 190,000 clones, 88% of them seen only once. The specimen sequenced was peripheral blood. These receptor sequences come from a woman aged 35 to 49 who had recovered from COVID-19.

In its sample, this clone was seen once. The chain is built from TRBV27 and TRBJ1-1, with D perhaps TRBD1 (5 bases). With 6 bases removed from V and 2 bases from J, the gap between germline ends came to 13 bases. Germline V gene data show CDR1 as MNHEY and CDR2 as SMNVEV (reference sequence). The CDR3 loop spans 14 amino acids. The chain's CDR3 is CASRQTALNTEAFF. CDR3 in DNA: TGTGCCAGCAGGCAGACAGCGCTCAACACTGAAGCTTTCTTT.

The rearrangement joins TRBV27 to TRBJ1-6; possibly TRBD1 for D (6 bases). CDR3 length: 13 residues. Germline lookup yields CDR1 MNHEY and CDR2 SMNVEV (reference sequence). The V gene lost 6 bases and the J gene lost 10 bases, with 13 bases spanning the gap. CDR3 in DNA: TGTGCCAGCAGGGCACAGGGTGAGTCACCCCTCCACTTT. The encoded protein is CASRAQGESPLHF.